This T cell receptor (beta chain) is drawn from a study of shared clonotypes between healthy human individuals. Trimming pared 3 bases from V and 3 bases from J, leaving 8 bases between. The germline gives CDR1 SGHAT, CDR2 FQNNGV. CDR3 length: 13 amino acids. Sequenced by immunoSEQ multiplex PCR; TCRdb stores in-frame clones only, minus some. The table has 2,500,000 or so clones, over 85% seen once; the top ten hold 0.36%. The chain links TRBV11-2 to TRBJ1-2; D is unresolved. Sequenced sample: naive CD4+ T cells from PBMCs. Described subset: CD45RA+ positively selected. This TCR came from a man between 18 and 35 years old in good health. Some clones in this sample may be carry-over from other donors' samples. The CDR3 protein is CASSLAGYYGYTF. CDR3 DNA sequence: TGTGCCAGCAGCTTGGCTGGGTACTATGGCTACACCTTC.